One and the same sample provided the 27 T cell receptor beta chains below, sequenced in a study of Ad26.COV2.S vaccination and SARS-CoV-2 variants (dated by TCRdb to the early 2020s). Library method: the immunoSEQ multiplex PCR assay. TCRdb's version of the immuneACCESS table is confined to in-frame rearrangements and falls short of the full clone set. An unresolved V gene accounts for under half of the shortfall where checked; the remainder is of unknown origin. Present in this sample are approximately 350,000 clones, 80% to 90% of which were seen just once. The ten largest make up about 3.4% of the sample. The treatment or condition label here, explained by the study, means: 15 to 20 received Ad26.COV2.S at low or high dose, single or two shots; about five received placebo; per-sample allocation not given. For vaccine and placebo recipients, repertoires were sequenced using samples collected on day 63 after the first injection.

The source material was peripheral blood, sampled in a trial of Ad26.COV2.S vaccine versus placebo. The receptors come from a person aged 18-65 years who received the Ad26.COV2.S COVID-19 vaccine or a placebo.

This clone has only one observation. The CDR3 sequence: CATSGFGPMGYGYTF. The CDR3 nucleotides read TGTGCCACCAGCGGATTCGGGCCGATGGGCTATGGCTACACCTTC. The rearrangement links TRBV15 to TRBJ1-2; D call uncertain. Trimming stripped 5 bases from V and 4 bases from J, with 17 bases between. Germline CDR1 reads LNHNV; CDR2 reads YYDKDF (reference sequence). This CDR3 is 15 amino acids long.

This sequence joins TRBV6-5 and TRBJ1-5; possibly TRBD1 for D (5 bases). V was pared by 2 bases and J by 6 bases, with 8 bases between. Germline CDR1 reads MNHEY; CDR2 reads SVGAGI. The CDR3 covers 13 residues. CDR3 residues: CASSYGQGQPQHF. The CDR3 DNA follows: TGTGCCAGCAGTTACGGGCAGGGTCAGCCCCAGCATTTT.

V and J are TRBV19 and TRBJ2-7; 7 bases line up with TRBD1. Per germline, CDR1 LNHDA and CDR2 SQIVND (reference sequence). The CDR3 has 15 amino acids. Losses at the gene ends were 5 bases for V and 3 bases for J; bases not matched to a gene: 10. The CDR3, as DNA: TGTGCCAGTAGTGACGACAGGGCAATGAGCTACGAGCAGTACTTC. Amino acids: CASSDDRAMSYEQYF.

The gene calls are TRBV5-6 and TRBJ1-6; a possible D gene is TRBD1 (5 bases). Trimming left V 7 bases short and J 9 bases short, with 20 bases between. Germline loops: CDR1 SGHDT, CDR2 YYEEEE. The CDR3 totals 15 residues. The CDR3 here is CASASGRAGGSPLHF. The CDR3 DNA reads TGTGCCAGCGCGTCGGGCAGGGCGGGAGGTTCACCCCTCCACTTT. Using reference TRBV5-6 and TRBJ1-6 for the parts outside the CDR3, the full variable domain is DAGVTQSPTHLIKTRGQQVTLRCSPKSGHDTVSWYQQALGQGPQFIFQYYEEEERQRGNFPDRFSGHQFPNYSSELNVNALLLGDSALYLCASASGRAGGSPLHFGNGTRLTVT.

V and J are TRBV25-1 and TRBJ1-1, with D unclear. Trimming removed 8 bases from V and 3 bases from J, with 13 bases in between. The CDR3 has 13 amino acids. Germline loops: CDR1 MGHDK, CDR2 SYGVNS. CDR3 loop: CASSPWEYTEAFF. The CDR3 DNA reads as TGTGCCAGCTCGCCGTGGGAATACACTGAAGCTTTCTTT.

The genes are TRBV25-1 and TRBJ2-3, with D perhaps matching TRBD1 or TRBD2 (5 bases each). The CDR3 is 15 residues long. Per germline, CDR1 MGHDK and CDR2 SYGVNS. V lost 3 bases to trimming and J lost 2 bases, with 12 bases between them. Here the CDR3 DNA reads TGTGCCAGCAGTGACGGGGCATCCTTCACAGATACGCAGTATTTT. Protein: CASSDGASFTDTQYF.

The J gene is TRBJ2-1, the V gene TRBV4-1; D unresolved. V dropped 1 base and J dropped 4 bases, with 14 bases sitting between them. This CDR3 has 16 amino acids. The germline gives CDR1 MGHRA, CDR2 YSYEKL. The CDR3 nucleotides read TGCGCCAGCAGCCAAGTTGACTCGATTTATTACAATGAGCAGTTCTTC. It translates to CASSQVDSIYYNEQFF.

This clone occurred a few times. The genes are TRBV19 and TRBJ2-7, with D tentatively TRBD1 (5 bases). V lost 4 bases to trimming and J lost 0 bases, with 13 bases between them. The CDR3 extends over 15 amino acids. CDR1 and CDR2 from the germline V gene are LNHDA and SQIVND (reference sequence). The CDR3 DNA follows: TGTGCCAGTAGTACCATATGGGGCGCCTCCTACGAGCAGTACTTC. This codes for CASSTIWGASYEQYF.

The chain recombines TRBV13 with TRBJ2-7; 7 bases line up with TRBD1. This CDR3 region has 15 residues. Looked up from germline, CDR1 is PRHDT and CDR2 is FYEKMQ (reference sequence). V shed 0 bases, J shed 1 base, and the junction held 3 bases outside the gene matches. The CDR3 nucleotides are TGTGCCAGCAGCTTAGGCCAGGGACAGTCCTACGAGCAGTACTTC. Translation: CASSLGQGQSYEQYF.

This sequence joins TRBV12-3 or TRBV12-4 and TRBJ2-5; D gene unclear. The V end was cut by 5 bases, the J end by 4 bases, with 8 bases between. The CDR3 totals 12 residues. The CDR3 sequence: CASSPMGETQYF. For the CDR3, the DNA is TGTGCCAGCAGTCCCATGGGAGAGACCCAGTACTTC.

The gene calls are TRBV27 and TRBJ1-2; 7 positions match TRBD1. The CDR3 totals 16 residues. The V segment lost 2 bases and the J segment 7 bases; nucleotides outside the gene matches: 13. The germline V gene encodes CDR1 MNHEY and CDR2 SMNVEV (reference sequence). CDR3: CASSLESTGFLRGYTF. For the CDR3, the DNA is TGTGCCAGCAGTTTAGAGTCGACAGGGTTTTTGCGTGGCTACACCTTC.

This clone was observed a single time. The V call is TRBV4-2, the J call TRBJ2-3; the D is unclear. The CDR3 covers 14 residues. V was clipped by 0 bases and J by 5 bases, with 9 bases between them. The germline V gene has CDR1 LGHNA and CDR2 YNFKEQ. CDR3 amino acids: CASSQDSRGDTQYF. For the CDR3, the DNA is TGTGCCAGCAGCCAAGATAGCCGAGGAGATACGCAGTATTTT.

The rearrangement joins TRBV5-8 to TRBJ1-5; 8 positions match TRBD1. The junction had 5 bases not matched to a gene; V was cut back by 1 base and J by 2 bases. The CDR3 extends over 16 amino acids. Germline V gene lookup returns CDR1 SGHTS and CDR2 YDEGEE. This CDR3 reads CASSLRPGGRNQPQHF. The CDR3 region has the DNA TGTGCCAGCAGCTTGAGGCCAGGGGGCCGCAATCAGCCCCAGCATTTT.

This chain links TRBV11-3 with TRBJ2-2; D unclear. Deletions cut 4 bases from V and 3 bases from J, with 9 bases between. The germline V gene has CDR1 SGHNT and CDR2 YENEEA. This CDR3 region has 14 residues. CDR3 coding DNA: TGTGCCAGCAGCTACGGGCTCGACACCGGGGAGCTGTTTTTT. Amino acid sequence: CASSYGLDTGELFF.

There are a few counts of this clone. The V and J genes are TRBV4-1 and TRBJ2-5, with 9 bases aligning to TRBD1. Germline trimming cut 6 bases from V and 7 bases from J; bases unmatched to any gene: 12. Germline V gives CDR1 MGHRA, CDR2 YSYEKL. The CDR3 length is 15 residues. The chain's CDR3 is CASRIRDRDFGTQYF. The CDR3 DNA reads TGCGCCAGCAGGATCCGGGACAGGGATTTTGGGACCCAGTACTTC.

The sample holds one count of this clone. V gene TRBV6-5 combines with J gene TRBJ2-4, with D possibly being TRBD2 (5 bases). The CDR3 runs 13 residues. Deletions cut 8 bases from V and 9 bases from J, with 17 bases between. Looked up from germline, CDR1 is MNHEY and CDR2 is SVGAGI. In DNA, the CDR3 is TGTGCCAGCCATACGGAGGCCACGCGCATTCAGTACTTC. Translated: CASHTEATRIQYF.

The chain has TRBV3-1 (or the pseudogene TRBV3-2) and TRBJ2-7, with D tentatively TRBD1 or TRBD2 (5 bases each). Trimming shortened V by 4 bases and J by 0 bases, and 13 bases separated the two germline ends. The CDR3 has 15 residues. CDR1 is LGHDT, CDR2 YNNKEL, per germline (reference sequence). This CDR3 reads CASSPGTVVSYEQYF. DNA of the CDR3: TGTGCCAGCAGCCCGGGGACGGTCGTCTCCTACGAGCAGTACTTC.

The chain couples TRBV6-2 or TRBV6-3 to TRBJ1-2; TRBD1 might be the D (5 bases). The V end lost 6 bases, the J end lost 2 bases, and 7 bases lay between the germline ends. The CDR3 covers 12 residues. Germline CDR1 and CDR2: MNHEY and SVGEGT. CDR3 DNA sequence: TGTGCCAGCAGCACAGGCAACTATGGCTACACCTTC. It yields the protein CASSTGNYGYTF.

The V and J genes are TRBV7-9 and TRBJ1-4, with D possibly matching TRBD1 (6 bases). This CDR3 comprises 15 residues. Per the germline V gene, CDR1 is SEHNR and CDR2 is FQNEAQ (reference sequence). Trimming removed 4 bases from V and 8 bases from J, with 17 bases in between. The CDR3 DNA sequence: TGTGCCAGCAGCTACGGAGGGGGGTCGTACGAAAAACTGTTTTTT. Amino acid sequence: CASSYGGGSYEKLFF.

Comments on this clone: This may stem from a read error, because a much larger clone lies one nucleotide away. The chain links TRBV4-1 to TRBJ2-7; 9 nucleotides match TRBD1. The germline V gene has CDR1 MGHRA and CDR2 YSYEKL. J was trimmed by 2 bases and V by 4 bases; bases with no gene match: 3. The CDR3 sequence is 14 residues long. As DNA, the CDR3 is TGCGCCAGCAGCCTGGGACAGGGCCCCTACGAGCAGTACTTC. Translation: CASSLGQGPYEQYF.

This chain uses TRBV10-3 with TRBJ2-7; D is undetermined. Germline CDR1 and CDR2: ENHRY and SYGVKD. The CDR3 is made up of 12 amino acids. The V and J ends lost 7 bases and 6 bases respectively, with 13 bases between them. Here the CDR3 DNA reads TGTGCCATCATCAGCGTGGGTTTCGAGCAGTACTTC. This sequence encodes CAIISVGFEQYF.

The chain recombines TRBV30 with TRBJ2-7, with D possibly being TRBD1 (5 bases). With 6 bases removed from V and 0 bases from J, the gap between germline ends came to 15 bases. Germline V lookup: CDR1 GTSNPN, CDR2 SVGIG (reference sequence). The CDR3 spans 14 residues. The CDR3 bases are TGTGCCTGCCCAAGGGGTTCCTTCTCCTACGAGCAGTACTTC. It codes for CACPRGSFSYEQYF.

With regard to this clone: This CDR3 is also generated by other DNA sequences in the sample. The chain joins TRBV19 to TRBJ1-6; D not certain. This CDR3 has 12 amino acids. Germline lookup yields CDR1 LNHDA and CDR2 SQIVND (reference sequence). V lost 1 base and J lost 7, with 2 bases in between. CDR3 coding DNA: TGTGCCAGTAGTATAGTGAATTCACCCCTCCACTTT. It yields the protein CASSIVNSPLHF.

This chain links TRBV7-8 with TRBJ1-5, with D perhaps matching TRBD1 (5 bases). The germline CDR1 and CDR2 sequences are SGHVS and FQNEAQ. V was clipped by 7 bases and J by 1 base, with 11 bases between them. The CDR3 runs to 14 residues. CDR3 in amino acids: CASTGGGSNQPQHF. The CDR3 coding sequence is TGTGCCAGCACCGGGGGGGGGAGCAATCAGCCCCAGCATTTT.

The gene calls are TRBV6-5 and TRBJ1-2; 7 bases line up with TRBD1. The trim removed 2 bases at V and 6 bases at J, leaving 9 bases unmatched. The CDR3 is 15 amino acids. Germline CDR1 reads MNHEY; CDR2 reads SVGAGI. For the CDR3, the DNA is TGTGCCAGCAGTTACACCCCGGGAGGGGGCGATGGCTACACCTTC. This codes for CASSYTPGGGDGYTF.

CDR3 in DNA: TGTGCCAGCAGCCTCGACAAGGGGCCTAATTCACCCCTCCACTTT. Its translation is CASSLDKGPNSPLHF. V gene TRBV14 combines with J gene TRBJ1-6; possible D gene TRBD1, 5 bases. The CDR3 loop spans 15 amino acids. V shed 4 bases and J shed 6 bases, with 13 bases lying between them. CDR1 is SGHDN and CDR2 is FVKESK in the germline V gene.

The chain joins TRBV23-1 to TRBJ2-3; D assignment may be TRBD1 or TRBD2 (5 bases each). TRBV23-1 is an ORF for which the function is uncertain. CDR3 size: 15 residues. Trimming left V 9 bases short and J 3 bases short, with 19 bases between. The CDR3 protein is CASPRRGSRTDTQYF. CDR3 nucleotides: TGCGCCAGTCCCCGCCGGGGCTCACGGACAGATACGCAGTATTTT.